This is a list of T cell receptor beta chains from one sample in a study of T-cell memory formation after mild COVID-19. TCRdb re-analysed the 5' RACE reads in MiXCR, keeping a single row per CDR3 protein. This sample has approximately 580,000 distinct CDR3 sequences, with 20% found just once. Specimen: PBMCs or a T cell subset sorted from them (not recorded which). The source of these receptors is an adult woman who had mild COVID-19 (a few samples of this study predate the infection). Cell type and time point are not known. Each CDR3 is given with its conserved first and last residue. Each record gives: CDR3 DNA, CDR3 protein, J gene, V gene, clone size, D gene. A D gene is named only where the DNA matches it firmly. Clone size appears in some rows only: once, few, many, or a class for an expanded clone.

TGTGCCAGCAGCTTAGACGGGCTAGCGGGAGGTGAGCAGTTCTTC CASSLDGLAGGEQFF TRBJ2-1 TRBV11-2 . TRBD2
TGCAGCGTTGTTCACAGTATGAACACTGAAGCTTTCTTT CSVVHSMNTEAFF TRBJ1-1 TRBV29-1 many .
TGTGCCAGCAGACCCTACTTGAACACTGAAGCTTTCTTT CASRPYLNTEAFF TRBJ1-1 TRBV7-3 . .
TGCAGTGCTACCGTGCAGGGGGCGAGTACTGAAGCTTTCTTT CSATVQGASTEAFF TRBJ1-1 TRBV20-1 many TRBD1
TGTGCCAGCAGCTTAGATCCAGGGAGCGGTCAGCCCCAGCATTTT CASSLDPGSGQPQHF TRBJ1-5 TRBV11-2 few .
TGTGCCAGCAGCGCTCGGGACAGTGCCTACGAGCAGTACTTC CASSARDSAYEQYF TRBJ2-7 TRBV9 . TRBD1
TGTGCCAGTAGTATTTACTGGAACGCTAACTATGGCTACACCTTC CASSIYWNANYGYTF TRBJ1-2 TRBV19 . .
TGTGCCAGCAGTTTATTTGGCAACTATGGCTACACCTTC CASSLFGNYGYTF TRBJ1-2 TRBV28 . .
TGCAGTGCTAGGCGGGGGCTCTCCTACGAGCAGTACTTC CSARRGLSYEQYF TRBJ2-7 TRBV20-1 few .
TGTGCCAGCACTAGACTAGCGGGAGGGTACACCGGGGAGCTGTTTTTT CASTRLAGGYTGELFF TRBJ2-2 TRBV6-5 many TRBD2
TGTGCCAGCAGTTACAGGATTGGAGGCTACACCTTC CASSYRIGGYTF TRBJ1-2 TRBV12-3/TRBV12-4 . .
TGTGCCAGCAGCTTGGTGGAAGACAGGGGCATGATGAACACTGAAGCTTTCTTT CASSLVEDRGMMNTEAFF TRBJ1-1 TRBV5-6 . TRBD1
TGTGCCAGTAGTAGGGGGACGTATGGCTACACCTTC CASSRGTYGYTF TRBJ1-2 TRBV19 once .
TGTGCCAGCAGTTACCGGGAAAGGAGTCAGCCCCAGCATTTT CASSYRERSQPQHF TRBJ1-5 TRBV6-2/TRBV6-3 . .
TGTGCCAGCAGTAGCCGGGACAGCTTAACAGATACGCAGTATTTT CASSSRDSLTDTQYF TRBJ2-3 TRBV11-1 . TRBD1
TGTGCCAGCAGTGTCAGAGACCGGGACAGGGGGTCGGTTTGCTCCTACGAGCAGTACTTC CASSVRDRDRGSVCSYEQYF TRBJ2-7 TRBV25-1 . TRBD1
TGTGCCAGCAGCTTAGGACAGGCCTTGACACCCCTCCACTTT CASSLGQALTPLHF TRBJ1-6 TRBV7-9 few .
TGCAGCGTCAGGATCCGACAGGGCCAGCCCCAGCATTTT CSVRIRQGQPQHF TRBJ1-5 TRBV29-1 few TRBD1
TGTGCCAGCAGCTCACTAGCGTTGCCCACCGGGGAGCTGTTTTTT CASSSLALPTGELFF TRBJ2-2 TRBV5-4 . TRBD2
TGTGCCAGCAGCGTAGGTTCAGGGAACACTGAAGCTTTCTTT CASSVGSGNTEAFF TRBJ1-1 TRBV9 few .
TGTGCCAGCAGCCAAGTTCCCTACGAGCAGTACTTC CASSQVPYEQYF TRBJ2-7 TRBV3-1 many .
TGTGCCAGCTCAGCTACAGGGACGGGCACAGATACGCAGTATTTT CASSATGTGTDTQYF TRBJ2-3 TRBV18 . .
TGTGCCAGCAGCGTAGGGCCGGGACAGGGAGGAGAGACCCAGTACTTC CASSVGPGQGGETQYF TRBJ2-5 TRBV6-6 . TRBD1
TGTGCCAGCAGCTCCCGGGACAGGGGCGACAATGAGCAGTTCTTC CASSSRDRGDNEQFF TRBJ2-1 TRBV7-9 few TRBD1
TGTGCCACCAGCAGAGGTGGACAGGGCGGTTGGGGCAATCAGCCCCAGCATTTT CATSRGGQGGWGNQPQHF TRBJ1-5 TRBV15 few TRBD1
TGTGCCAGCAGCCGCCGGGGGTGGGACACCGGGGAGCTGTTTTTT CASSRRGWDTGELFF TRBJ2-2 TRBV12-3/TRBV12-4 many .
TGTGCCAGCAGCCCAGGCGGGACCCCCACCTACAATGAGCAGTTCTTC CASSPGGTPTYNEQFF TRBJ2-1 TRBV7-9 . .
TGCAGCGTTGAAGATCAAACAGGGGCGGGAGGGGCCAACGTCCTGACTTTC CSVEDQTGAGGANVLTF TRBJ2-6 TRBV29-1 . .
TGTGCCAGCGCCTGGACTAGCGGGGACTACGAGCAGTACTTC CASAWTSGDYEQYF TRBJ2-7 TRBV7-9 few TRBD2